This TCR beta chain was retrieved from a study of shared T cell receptors in the human thymus. V lost 0 bases to trimming and J lost 2 bases; unmatched junction nucleotides: 1. Germline-derived CDR1 and CDR2 are SEHNR and FQNEAQ (reference sequence). The CDR3 runs 16 residues. This clone has just a few counts. Some clones are missing from TCRdb's copy, which holds only in-frame ones; the method was immunoSEQ multiplex PCR. The repertoire includes about 660,000 clones, roughly 90% of them detected once, and about 0.01% sits in the top ten. The same sample was also studied in work on human thymus T cells. That report notes: Corrective surgery for congenital heart defects was being performed on the healthy Finnish infants who served as donors. Corrective cardiac surgery supplied the resected thymus tissue. Thymic repertoires of unrelated individuals were reported in related research to overlap highly.

The TCR was taken from a boy under two years old with a congenital heart defect. The chain uses TRBV7-9 and TRBJ1-2; TRBD1 aligns across 12 bases. Sequencing used thymocytes. In DNA form, the CDR3 reads TGTGCCAGCAGCTTAGCGGGGACAGGGGGCAACTATGGCTACACCTTC. Residues: CASSLAGTGGNYGYTF.